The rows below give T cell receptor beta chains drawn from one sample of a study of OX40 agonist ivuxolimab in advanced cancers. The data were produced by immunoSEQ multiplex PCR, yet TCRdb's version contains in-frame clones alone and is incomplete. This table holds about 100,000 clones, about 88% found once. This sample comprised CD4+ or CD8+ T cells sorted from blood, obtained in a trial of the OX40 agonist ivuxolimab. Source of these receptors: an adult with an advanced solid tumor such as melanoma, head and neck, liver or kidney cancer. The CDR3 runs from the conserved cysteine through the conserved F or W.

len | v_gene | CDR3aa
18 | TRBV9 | CASSTRGPNSPYYNEQFF
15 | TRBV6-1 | CASSVPQGAGDTQYF
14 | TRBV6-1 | CASSEVGPPYGYTF
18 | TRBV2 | CASNKWGLAGVGHDEQFF
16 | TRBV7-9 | CASSLGRPVLNTEAFF
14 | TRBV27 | CASQDPGIRTEQYF
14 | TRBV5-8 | CASSLILAGEKQFF
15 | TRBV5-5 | CASSLGGLYTGELFF
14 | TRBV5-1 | CASSLVGTGDGYTF
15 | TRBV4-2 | CASSQEQGVGYEQYF
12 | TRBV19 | CASSRGPRELFF
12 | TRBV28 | CAYGNPPGEQYF